This TCR beta chain originates from a study of blood T cells in healthy people across ages. With regard to this clonotype: A read error may explain this, as a much larger clone is one base away.

The germline CDR1 and CDR2 sequences are MGHRA and YSYEKL. This CDR3 is built from 14 residues. Combining a sample-barcoded 5' primer with a J-beta primer mix, a second PCR ran for 7 to 11 cycles. In TCRdb, the 5' RACE reads were re-called with MiXCR into one record per CDR3 protein. Here the sample spans about 640,000 distinct CDR3 sequences, 45% to 65% being singletons. The sequence was collected from a man in his fifties or sixties in good health. The V and J genes are TRBV4-1 and TRBJ2-4; 9 bases agree with TRBD1. The J call may be mistaken, given a closer DNA end match to TRBJ2-5. The sequenced sample was blood. CDR3 DNA sequence: TGCGCCAGCAGCCAAGCCGGACAGGGGGAGACCCAGTACTTC. Its translation: CASSQAGQGETQYF.